This T cell receptor (beta chain) derives from a study of blood T cell repertoires in COVID-19. Study as a whole: Donors in the United States, Italy and Spain gave samples during acute or convalescent COVID-19. Sample material is recorded as cDNA or gDNA derived from T cells, B-cell-depleted T cells, or PBMCs.

This CDR3 is built from 15 residues. Germline CDR1 and CDR2: SNHLY and FYNNEI. Trimming cost V 6 bases and J 0 bases, with 12 bases left between them. Authors' processing steps: Reference gene primer amplification gave nucleated cell count estimates. Produced via immunoSEQ multiplex PCR; TCRdb's table is partial and in-frame only. D and trimming were read from the DNA, whereas the V and J calls and clone size are those reported in that table. The sample carries about 200,000 clones, roughly 83% recorded once. This sequence was found in a man aged 35-49 years with acute or convalescent COVID-19. This rearrangement joins TRBV2 to TRBJ1-3; TRBD1 is a possible D gene (6 bases). Sequenced material: peripheral blood. The CDR3 reads CASRDSSFSGNTIYF. CDR3 nucleotide sequence: TGTGCCAGCAGGGACAGTTCCTTCTCTGGAAACACCATATATTTT.